The sequence of this T cell receptor (beta chain) was determined in a study of graft-versus-host responses after intestinal transplantation. About the study: Each transplant was multivisceral, liver-intestinal, or isolated intestinal. Every recipient had anti-thymocyte globulin induction and 3 to 4 years of tacrolimus plus steroids.

From germline, CDR1 is SGHAT and CDR2 FQDESV (reference sequence). The trim removed 2 bases at V and 8 bases at J, leaving 12 bases unmatched. The CDR3 totals 16 residues. General observations from the study: Investigators detected GvH clones in recipient marrow, with some emerging earlier in ileum or blood.

For this clone: Its antigen is undetermined.

Method: immunoSEQ multiplex PCR; TCRdb's copy keeps in-frame clones and lacks some. The sample yields around 78,000 clones, roughly 84% seen once. The chain uses TRBV11-1 and TRBJ1-2, with 9 bases matching TRBD1. The sequenced sample was unstimulated CD8+ T cells sorted from spleen or lymph node cells, obtained before transplant. The clonotype comes from a human donor who was the organ donor for an intestinal transplant. The CDR3 nucleotides read TGTGCCAGCAGCTTACGGGGGACAGGGCATTCGGAGGGCTACACCTTC. Its translation: CASSLRGTGHSEGYTF.